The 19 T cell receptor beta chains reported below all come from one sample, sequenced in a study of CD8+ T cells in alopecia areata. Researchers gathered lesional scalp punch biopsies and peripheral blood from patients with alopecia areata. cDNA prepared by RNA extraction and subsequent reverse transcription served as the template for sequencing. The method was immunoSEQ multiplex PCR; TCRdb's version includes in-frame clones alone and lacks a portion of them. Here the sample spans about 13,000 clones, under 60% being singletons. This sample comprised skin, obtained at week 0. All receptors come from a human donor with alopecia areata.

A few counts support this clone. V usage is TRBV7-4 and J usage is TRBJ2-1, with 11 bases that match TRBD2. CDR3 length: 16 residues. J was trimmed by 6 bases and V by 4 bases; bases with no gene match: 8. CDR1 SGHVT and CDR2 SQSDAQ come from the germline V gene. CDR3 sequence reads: CASSSPTGTSGNEQFF. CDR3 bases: TGTGCCAGCAGCTCCCCGACCGGGACTAGCGGCAATGAGCAGTTCTTC.

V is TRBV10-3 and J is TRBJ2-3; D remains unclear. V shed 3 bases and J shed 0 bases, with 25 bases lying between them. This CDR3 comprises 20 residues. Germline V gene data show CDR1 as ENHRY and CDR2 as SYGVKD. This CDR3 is CAISDIAEVTKASSTDTQYF. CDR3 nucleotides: TGTGCCATCAGTGATATAGCAGAAGTGACGAAAGCCTCTAGCACAGATACGCAGTATTTT.

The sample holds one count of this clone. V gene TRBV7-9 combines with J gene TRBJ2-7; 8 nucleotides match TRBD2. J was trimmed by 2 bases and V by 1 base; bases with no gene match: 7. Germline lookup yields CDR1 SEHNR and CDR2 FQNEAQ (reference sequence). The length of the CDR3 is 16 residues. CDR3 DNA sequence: TGTGCCAGCAGCTTAGTAGAGGCGGGGGGCCCCTACGAGCAGTACTTC. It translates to CASSLVEAGGPYEQYF.

The CDR3 region has the DNA TGCGCCAGCAGCCAGTGGGAGGGAGATAACTATGGCTACACCTTC. It encodes CASSQWEGDNYGYTF. The gene calls are TRBV4-3 and TRBJ1-2; D is uncertain. Germline assignment: CDR1 LGHNA and CDR2 YSLEER. The CDR3 runs to 15 residues. Between the trimmed V and J ends, which lost 3 bases and 1 base, there was a span of 12 bases.

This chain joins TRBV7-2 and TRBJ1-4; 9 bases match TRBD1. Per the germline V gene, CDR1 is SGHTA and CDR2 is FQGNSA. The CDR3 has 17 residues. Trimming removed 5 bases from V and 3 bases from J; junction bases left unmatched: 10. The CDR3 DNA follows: TGTGCCAGCAGCCCGGGACAGGGAAGGGGGCCTAATGAAAAACTGTTTTTT. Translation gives CASSPGQGRGPNEKLFF.

This chain's CDR3 is CASSLWTGLGDTQYF. The DNA of the CDR3 is TGTGCCAGCAGTTTATGGACAGGGCTCGGAGATACGCAGTATTTT. V is TRBV28 and J is TRBJ2-3; the match to TRBD1 covers 7 bases. This CDR3 region has 15 residues. The V segment lost 0 bases and the J segment 5 bases; nucleotides outside the gene matches: 5. Germline V gene sequence: CDR1 MDHEN, CDR2 SYDVKM.

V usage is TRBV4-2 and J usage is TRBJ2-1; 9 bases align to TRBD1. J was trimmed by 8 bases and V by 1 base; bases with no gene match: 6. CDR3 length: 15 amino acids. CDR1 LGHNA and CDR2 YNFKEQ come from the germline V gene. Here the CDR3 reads CASSQGGTGNDEQFF. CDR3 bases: TGTGCCAGCAGCCAAGGGGGGACAGGGAACGATGAGCAGTTCTTC.

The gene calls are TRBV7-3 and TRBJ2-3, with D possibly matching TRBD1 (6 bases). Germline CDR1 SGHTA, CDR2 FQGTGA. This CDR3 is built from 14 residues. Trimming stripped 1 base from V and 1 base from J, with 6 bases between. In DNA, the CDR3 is TGTGCCAGCAGCTTAAGACAGGGCACAGATACGCAGTATTTT. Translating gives CASSLRQGTDTQYF.

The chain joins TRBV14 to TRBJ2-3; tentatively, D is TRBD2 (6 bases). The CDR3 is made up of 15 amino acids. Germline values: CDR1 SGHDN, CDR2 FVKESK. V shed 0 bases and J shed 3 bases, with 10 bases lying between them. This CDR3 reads CASSQDVGRTDTQYF. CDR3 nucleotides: TGTGCCAGCAGCCAAGATGTCGGGAGAACAGATACGCAGTATTTT.

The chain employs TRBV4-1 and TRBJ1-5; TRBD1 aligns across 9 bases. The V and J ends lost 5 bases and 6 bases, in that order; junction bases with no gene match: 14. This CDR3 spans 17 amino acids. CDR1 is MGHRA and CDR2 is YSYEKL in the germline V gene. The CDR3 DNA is TGCGCCAGCAGCATATACCCGCCGGGACAGGGAACTCAGCCCCAGCATTTT. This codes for CASSIYPPGQGTQPQHF.

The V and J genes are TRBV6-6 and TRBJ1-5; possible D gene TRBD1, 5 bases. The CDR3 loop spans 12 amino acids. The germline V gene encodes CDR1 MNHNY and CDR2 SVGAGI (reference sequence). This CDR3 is CDRQGGGQPQHF. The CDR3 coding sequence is TGTGACCGGCAGGGCGGGGGTCAGCCCCAGCATTTT.

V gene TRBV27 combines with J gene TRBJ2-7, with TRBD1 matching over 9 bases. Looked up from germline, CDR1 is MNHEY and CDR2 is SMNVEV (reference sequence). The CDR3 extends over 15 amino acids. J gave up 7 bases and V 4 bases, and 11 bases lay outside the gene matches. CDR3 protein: CASSYTGTGTLEQYF. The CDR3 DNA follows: TGTGCCAGCAGTTACACCGGGACAGGGACCTTAGAGCAGTACTTC.

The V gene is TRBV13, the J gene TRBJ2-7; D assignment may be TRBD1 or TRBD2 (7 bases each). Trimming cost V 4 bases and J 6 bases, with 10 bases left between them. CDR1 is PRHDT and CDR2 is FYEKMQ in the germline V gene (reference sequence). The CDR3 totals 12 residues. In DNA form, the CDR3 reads TGTGCCAGCAGCTCCAGGGGGGGCGAGCAGTACTTC. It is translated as CASSSRGGEQYF.

As DNA, the CDR3 is TGTGCCAGCAGCTCGCTCCAGACCCAGTACTTC. This codes for CASSSLQTQYF. The genes are TRBV7-2 and TRBJ2-5, with unresolved D. V lost 4 bases, J lost 6 bases, and 6 bases lay in between. CDR1 SGHTA and CDR2 FQGNSA come from the germline V gene. CDR3 length: 11 amino acids.

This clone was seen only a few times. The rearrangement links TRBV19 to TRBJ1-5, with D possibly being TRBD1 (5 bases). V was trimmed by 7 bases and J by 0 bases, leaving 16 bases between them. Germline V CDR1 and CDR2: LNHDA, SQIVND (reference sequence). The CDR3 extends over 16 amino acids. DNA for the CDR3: TGTGCCAGTAAGGAGGTGGGGGGGTATAGCAATCAGCCCCAGCATTTT. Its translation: CASKEVGGYSNQPQHF.

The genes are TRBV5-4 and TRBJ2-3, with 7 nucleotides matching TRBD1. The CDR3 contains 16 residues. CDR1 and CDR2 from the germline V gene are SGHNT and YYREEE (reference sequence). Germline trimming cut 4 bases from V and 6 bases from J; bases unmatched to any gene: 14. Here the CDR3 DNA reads TGTGCCAGCAGCGATCCGGGACAGACCATTTTGGATACGCAGTATTTT. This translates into CASSDPGQTILDTQYF.

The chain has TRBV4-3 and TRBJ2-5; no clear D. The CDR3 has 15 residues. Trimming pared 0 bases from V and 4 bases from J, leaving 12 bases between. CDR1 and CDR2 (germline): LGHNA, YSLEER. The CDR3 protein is CASSQDQSIGETQYF. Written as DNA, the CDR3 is TGCGCCAGCAGCCAAGATCAGAGTATCGGAGAGACCCAGTACTTC.

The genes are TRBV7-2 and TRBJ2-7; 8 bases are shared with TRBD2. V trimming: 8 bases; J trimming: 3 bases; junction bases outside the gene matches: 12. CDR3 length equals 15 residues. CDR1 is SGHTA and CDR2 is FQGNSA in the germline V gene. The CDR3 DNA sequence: TGTGCCAGCCGCCGGGCGGGGGGTTTTAACTACGAGCAGTACTTC. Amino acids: CASRRAGGFNYEQYF.

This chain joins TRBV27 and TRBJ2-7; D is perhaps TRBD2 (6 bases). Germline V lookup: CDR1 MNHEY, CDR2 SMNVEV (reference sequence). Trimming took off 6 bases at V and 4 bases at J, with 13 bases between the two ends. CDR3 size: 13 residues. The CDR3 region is CASSPGTFYEQYF. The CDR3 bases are TGTGCCAGCAGCCCCGGGACTTTTTACGAGCAGTACTTC.